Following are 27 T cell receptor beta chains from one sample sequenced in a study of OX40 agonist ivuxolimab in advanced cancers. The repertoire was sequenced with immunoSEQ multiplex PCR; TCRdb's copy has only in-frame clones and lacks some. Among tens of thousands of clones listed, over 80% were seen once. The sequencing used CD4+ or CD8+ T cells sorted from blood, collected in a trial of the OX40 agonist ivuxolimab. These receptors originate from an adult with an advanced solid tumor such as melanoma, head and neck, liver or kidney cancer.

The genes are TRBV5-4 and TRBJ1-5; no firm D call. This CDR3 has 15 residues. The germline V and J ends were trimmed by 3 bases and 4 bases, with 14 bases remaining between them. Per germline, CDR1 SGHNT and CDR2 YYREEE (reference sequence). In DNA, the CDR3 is TGTGCCAGCAGCTATAGCGGGGATCTTAATCAGCCCCAGCATTTT. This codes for CASSYSGDLNQPQHF.

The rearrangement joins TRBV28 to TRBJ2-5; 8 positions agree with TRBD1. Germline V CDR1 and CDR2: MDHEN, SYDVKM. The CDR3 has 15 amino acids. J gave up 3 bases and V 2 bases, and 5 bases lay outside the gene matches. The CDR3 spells CASSLDGQGEETQYF. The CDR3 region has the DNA TGTGCCAGCAGTTTAGATGGACAGGGTGAAGAGACCCAGTACTTC.

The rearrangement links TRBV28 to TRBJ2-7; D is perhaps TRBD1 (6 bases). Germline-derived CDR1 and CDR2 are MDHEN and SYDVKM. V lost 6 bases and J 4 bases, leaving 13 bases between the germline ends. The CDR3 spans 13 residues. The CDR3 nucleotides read TGTGCCAGCAGCCCCCAGGGGTGGTACGAGCAGTACTTC. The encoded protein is CASSPQGWYEQYF.

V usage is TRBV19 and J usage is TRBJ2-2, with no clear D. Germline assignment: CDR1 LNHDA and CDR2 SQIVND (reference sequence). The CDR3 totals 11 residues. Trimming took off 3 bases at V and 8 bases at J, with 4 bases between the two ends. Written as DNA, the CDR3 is TGTGCCAGTAGTATCAAAGGGGAGCTGTTTTTT. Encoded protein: CASSIKGELFF.

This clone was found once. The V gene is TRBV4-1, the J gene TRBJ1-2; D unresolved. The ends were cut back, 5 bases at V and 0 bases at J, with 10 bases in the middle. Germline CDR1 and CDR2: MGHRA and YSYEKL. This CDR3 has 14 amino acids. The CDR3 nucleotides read TGCGCCAGCAGCTGGAGCTTCTCTAACTATGGCTACACCTTC. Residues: CASSWSFSNYGYTF.

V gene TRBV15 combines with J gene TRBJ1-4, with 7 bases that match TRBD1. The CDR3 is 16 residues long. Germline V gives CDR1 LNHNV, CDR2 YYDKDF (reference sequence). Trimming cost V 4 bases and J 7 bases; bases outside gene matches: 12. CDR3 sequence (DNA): TGTGCCACCAGCACCCTGGGAGAAGGGGGCGGTGAAAAACTGTTTTTT. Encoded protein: CATSTLGEGGGEKLFF.

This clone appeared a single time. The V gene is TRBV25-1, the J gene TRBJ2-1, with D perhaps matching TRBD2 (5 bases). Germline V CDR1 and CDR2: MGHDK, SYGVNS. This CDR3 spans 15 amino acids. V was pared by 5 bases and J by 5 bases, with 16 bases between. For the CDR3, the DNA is TGTGCCAGCAGTTTTCTCGCGGGTCCTCACAATGAGCAGTTCTTC. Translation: CASSFLAGPHNEQFF.

The CDR3, as DNA: TGTGCCAGCAGCTTAGGCCGGGCTAGCACAGATACGCAGTATTTT. Residues: CASSLGRASTDTQYF. V is TRBV13 and J is TRBJ2-3; D gene ambiguous. Germline CDR1 reads PRHDT; CDR2 reads FYEKMQ (reference sequence). V was trimmed by 0 bases and J by 0 bases, leaving 7 bases between them. The CDR3 is 15 residues long.

In DNA, the CDR3 is TGTGCCAGCAGCCAGCGACAAGGGACTGAAGCTTTCTTT. This gives the protein CASSQRQGTEAFF. This rearrangement joins TRBV7-9 to TRBJ1-1; D ambiguous. V lost 5 bases to trimming and J lost 5 bases, with 12 bases between them. The CDR3 has 13 amino acids. The germline gives CDR1 SEHNR, CDR2 FQNEAQ (reference sequence).

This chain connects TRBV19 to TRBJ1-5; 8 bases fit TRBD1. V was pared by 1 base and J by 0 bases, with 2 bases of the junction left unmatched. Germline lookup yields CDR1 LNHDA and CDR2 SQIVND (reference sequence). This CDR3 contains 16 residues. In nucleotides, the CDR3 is TGTGCCAGTAGTATAGGGACAGGGTCTAGCAATCAGCCCCAGCATTTT. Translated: CASSIGTGSSNQPQHF.

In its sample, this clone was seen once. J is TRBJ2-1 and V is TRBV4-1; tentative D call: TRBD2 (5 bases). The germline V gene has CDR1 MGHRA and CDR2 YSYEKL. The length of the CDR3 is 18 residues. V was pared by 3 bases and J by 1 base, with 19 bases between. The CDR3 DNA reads TGCGCCAGCAGCCATAAGGGCCCGGGGAGTACGTCCTACAATGAGCAGTTCTTC. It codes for CASSHKGPGSTSYNEQFF.

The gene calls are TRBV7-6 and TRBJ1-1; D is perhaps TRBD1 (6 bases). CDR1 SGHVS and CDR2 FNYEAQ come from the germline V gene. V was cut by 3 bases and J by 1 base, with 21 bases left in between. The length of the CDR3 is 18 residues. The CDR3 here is CASSLWVRGAEGNTEAFF. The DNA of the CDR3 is TGTGCCAGCAGCTTGTGGGTCCGGGGGGCGGAAGGGAACACTGAAGCTTTCTTT.

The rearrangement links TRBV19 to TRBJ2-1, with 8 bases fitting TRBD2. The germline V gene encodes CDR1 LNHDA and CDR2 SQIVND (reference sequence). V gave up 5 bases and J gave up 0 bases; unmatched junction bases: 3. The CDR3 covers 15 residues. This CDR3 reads CASSAGTSSYNEQFF. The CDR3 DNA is TGTGCCAGTAGTGCCGGGACTAGCTCCTACAATGAGCAGTTCTTC.

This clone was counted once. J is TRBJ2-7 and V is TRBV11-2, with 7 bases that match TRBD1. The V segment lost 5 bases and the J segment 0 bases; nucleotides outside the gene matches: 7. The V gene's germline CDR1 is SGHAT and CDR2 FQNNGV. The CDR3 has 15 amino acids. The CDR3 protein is CASSKGGQPSYEQYF. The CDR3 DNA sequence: TGTGCCAGCAGCAAAGGGGGACAGCCCTCCTACGAGCAGTACTTC.

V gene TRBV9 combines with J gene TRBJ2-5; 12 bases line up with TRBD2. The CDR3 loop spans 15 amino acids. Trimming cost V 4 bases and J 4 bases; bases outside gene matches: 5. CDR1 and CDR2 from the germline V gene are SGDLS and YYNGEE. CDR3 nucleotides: TGTGCCAGCAGCCAGACTAGCGGGGGCTTAGAGACCCAGTACTTC. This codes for CASSQTSGGLETQYF.

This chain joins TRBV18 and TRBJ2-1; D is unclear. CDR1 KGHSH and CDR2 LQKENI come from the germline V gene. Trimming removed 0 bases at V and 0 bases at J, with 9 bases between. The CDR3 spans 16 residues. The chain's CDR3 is CASSPPVRSSYNEQFF. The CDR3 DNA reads TGTGCCAGCTCACCACCCGTTCGGAGCTCCTACAATGAGCAGTTCTTC.

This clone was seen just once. CDR3 nucleotide sequence: TGCGCCAGCAGCTTTACAGCTAGCGGGAGTTACGAGCAGTACTTC. Translated, it gives CASSFTASGSYEQYF. V and J are TRBV5-1 and TRBJ2-7; 10 bases fit TRBD2. This CDR3 is built from 15 residues. The germline CDR1 and CDR2 sequences are SGHRS and YFSETQ. The ends lost 2 bases at V and 4 bases at J; junction bases unmatched: 6.

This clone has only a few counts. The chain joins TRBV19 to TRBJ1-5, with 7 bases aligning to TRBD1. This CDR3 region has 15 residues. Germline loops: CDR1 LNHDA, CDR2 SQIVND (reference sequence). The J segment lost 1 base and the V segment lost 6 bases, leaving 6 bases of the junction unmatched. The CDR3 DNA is TGTGCCAGTAGGAGGGGGCCAGGGAGCAATCAGCCCCAGCATTTT. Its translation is CASRRGPGSNQPQHF.

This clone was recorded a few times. DNA of the CDR3: TGTGCCAGCAGCCAAGCGAAAGGGAGCACTGAAGCTTTCTTT. This translates into CASSQAKGSTEAFF. This chain joins TRBV4-2 and TRBJ1-1; D remains unclear. V shed 1 base and J shed 4 bases, with 10 bases lying between them. Germline values: CDR1 LGHNA, CDR2 YNFKEQ. CDR3 length: 14 amino acids.

This CDR3 is CASSTLGTSGVSYNEQFF. The CDR3 DNA sequence: TGTGCCAGCAGCACCCTCGGGACTAGCGGGGTTTCCTACAATGAGCAGTTCTTC. The chain uses TRBV27 and TRBJ2-1; 13 bases fit TRBD2. V lost 6 bases and J lost 1; bases outside the gene matches: 9. Germline CDR1 MNHEY, CDR2 SMNVEV (reference sequence). The CDR3 is 18 residues long.

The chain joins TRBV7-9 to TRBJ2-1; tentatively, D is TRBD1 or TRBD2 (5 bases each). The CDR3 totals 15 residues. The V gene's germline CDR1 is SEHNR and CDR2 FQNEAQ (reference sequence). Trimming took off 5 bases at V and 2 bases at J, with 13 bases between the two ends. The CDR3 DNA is TGTGCCAGCAGCCCCCGGGACGGTCCCTACAATGAGCAGTTCTTC. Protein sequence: CASSPRDGPYNEQFF. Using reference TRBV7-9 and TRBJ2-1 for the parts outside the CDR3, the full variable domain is DTGVSQNPRHKITKRGQNVTFRCDPISEHNRLYWYRQTLGQGPEFLTYFQNEAQLEKSRLLSDRFSAERPKGSFSTLEIQRTEQGDSAMYLCASSPRDGPYNEQFFGPGTRLTVL.

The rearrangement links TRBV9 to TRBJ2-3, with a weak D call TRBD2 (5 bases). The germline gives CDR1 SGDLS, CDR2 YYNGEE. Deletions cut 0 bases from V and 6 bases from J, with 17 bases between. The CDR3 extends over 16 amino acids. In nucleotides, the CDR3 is TGTGCCAGCAGCGTAGCGTTCGGCCAGGAGCGGGATACGCAGTATTTT. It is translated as CASSVAFGQERDTQYF. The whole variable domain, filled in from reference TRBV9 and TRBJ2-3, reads DSGVTQTPKHLITATGQRVTLRCSPRSGDLSVYWYQQSLDQGLQFLIQYYNGEERAKGNILERFSAQQFPDLHSELNLSSLELGDSALYFCASSVAFGQERDTQYFGPGTRLTVL.

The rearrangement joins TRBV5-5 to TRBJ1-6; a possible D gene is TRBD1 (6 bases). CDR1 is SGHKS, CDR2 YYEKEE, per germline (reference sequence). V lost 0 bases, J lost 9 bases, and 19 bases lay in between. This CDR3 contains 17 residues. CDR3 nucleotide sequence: TGTGCCAGCAGCTTGGCCGTATGGGGGCCTCGGAGTTCACCCCTCCACTTT. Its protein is CASSLAVWGPRSSPLHF. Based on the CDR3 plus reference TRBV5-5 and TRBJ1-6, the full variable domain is DAGVTQSPTHLIKTRGQQVTLRCSPISGHKSVSWYQQVLGQGPQFIFQYYEKEERGRGNFPDRFSARQFPNYSSELNVNALLLGDSALYLCASSLAVWGPRSSPLHFGNGTRLTVT.

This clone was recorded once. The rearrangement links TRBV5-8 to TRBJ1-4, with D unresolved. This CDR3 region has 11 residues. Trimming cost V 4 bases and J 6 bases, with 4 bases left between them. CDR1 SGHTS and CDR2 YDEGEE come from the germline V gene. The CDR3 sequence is CASSLDEKLFF. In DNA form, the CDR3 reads TGTGCCAGCAGCCTGGATGAAAAACTGTTTTTT.

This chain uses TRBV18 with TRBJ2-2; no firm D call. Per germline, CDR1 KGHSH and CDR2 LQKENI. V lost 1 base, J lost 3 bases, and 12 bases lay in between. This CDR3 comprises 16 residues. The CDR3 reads CASSPLEVGHTGELFF. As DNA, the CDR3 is TGTGCCAGCTCACCACTGGAAGTGGGTCACACCGGGGAGCTGTTTTTT.

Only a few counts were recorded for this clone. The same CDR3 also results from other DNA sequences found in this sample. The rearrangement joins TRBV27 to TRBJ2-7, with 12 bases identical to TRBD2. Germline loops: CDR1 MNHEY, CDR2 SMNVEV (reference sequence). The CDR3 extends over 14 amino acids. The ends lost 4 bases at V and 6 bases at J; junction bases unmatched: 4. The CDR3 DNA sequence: TGTGCCAGCAGTTCACTAGCGGGAGGAGGCGAGCAGTACTTC. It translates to CASSSLAGGGEQYF.

The CDR3 sequence: CASSVVGSGPYNEQFF. As DNA, the CDR3 is TGTGCCAGCAGCGTAGTAGGGAGCGGTCCCTACAATGAGCAGTTCTTC. The rearrangement links TRBV9 to TRBJ2-1, with D possibly TRBD2 on 5 matching bases. CDR3 size: 16 residues. Trimming took 0 bases from V and 2 from J, leaving 12 bases between them. Germline V gives CDR1 SGDLS, CDR2 YYNGEE.